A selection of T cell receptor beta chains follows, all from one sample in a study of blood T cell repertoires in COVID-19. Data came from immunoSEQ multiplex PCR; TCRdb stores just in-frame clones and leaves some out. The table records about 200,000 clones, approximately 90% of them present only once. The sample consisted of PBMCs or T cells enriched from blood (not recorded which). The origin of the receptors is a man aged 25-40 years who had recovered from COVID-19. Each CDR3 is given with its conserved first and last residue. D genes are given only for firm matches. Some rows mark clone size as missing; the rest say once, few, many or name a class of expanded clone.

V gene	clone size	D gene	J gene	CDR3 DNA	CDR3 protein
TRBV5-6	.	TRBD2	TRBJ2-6	TGTGCCAGCAGCGCAGCGGGGGGGCTAGGGGCCAACGTCCTGACTTTC	CASSAAGGLGANVLTF
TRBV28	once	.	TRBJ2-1	TGTGCCAGCACAGCCGGGTTCTCCTACAATGAGCAGTTCTTC	CASTAGFSYNEQFF
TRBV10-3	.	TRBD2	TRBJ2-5	TGTGCCATCAGTGAGGGGGAGGGACTAGCGGGAGTGGAGACCCAGTACTTC	CAISEGEGLAGVETQYF
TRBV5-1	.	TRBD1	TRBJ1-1	TGCGCCAGCAGCTTAGACAGGGGTCTGAACACTGAAGCTTTCTTT	CASSLDRGLNTEAFF
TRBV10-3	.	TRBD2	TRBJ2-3	TGTGCCAGCTTCAGCGGGAGTTGGACAGATACGCAGTATTTT	CASFSGSWTDTQYF
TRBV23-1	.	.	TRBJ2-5	TGCGCCAGCAGTCACCTTCCCCGCGTTCACCAGTACTTC	CASSHLPRVHQYF
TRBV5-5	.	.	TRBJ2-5	TGTGCCAGCAGCTTCTCAGGGGATCTACAAGAGACCCAGTACTTC	CASSFSGDLQETQYF
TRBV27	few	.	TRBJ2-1	TGTGCCAGCAGTTTAGGGCCGGCAATCCCGCAGTTCTTC	CASSLGPAIPQFF
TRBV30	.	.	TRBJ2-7	TGTGCCTGGAAATCGGACACGGCCTACGAGCAGTACTTC	CAWKSDTAYEQYF
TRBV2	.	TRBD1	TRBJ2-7	TGTGCCAGCAGACGGACAGGGATGGTCGAGCAGTACTTC	CASRRTGMVEQYF
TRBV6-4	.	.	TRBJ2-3	TGTGCCAGCAGTCAGACAGCTAGCACAGATACGCAGTATTTT	CASSQTASTDTQYF
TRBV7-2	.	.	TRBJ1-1	TGTGCCAGCAGCGCCATGTTTCTTGAAGGGGGGAACACTGAAGCTTTCTTT	CASSAMFLEGGNTEAFF
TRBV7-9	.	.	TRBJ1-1	TGTGCCAGCAGCTTCTCTACCGGGCAGGGATACACTGAAGCTTTCTTT	CASSFSTGQGYTEAFF
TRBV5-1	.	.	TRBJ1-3	TGCGCCAGCAGCTTGGGTACGAGCTCTGGAAACACCATATATTTT	CASSLGTSSGNTIYF
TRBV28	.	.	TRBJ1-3	TGTGCCAGCAGCCCCATGCTAGGAGGGCGACTCATCTCTGGAAACACCATATATTTT	CASSPMLGGRLISGNTIYF
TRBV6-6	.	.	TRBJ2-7	TGTGCCAGCAGTTATACGGGGGATGAGCAGTACTTC	CASSYTGDEQYF
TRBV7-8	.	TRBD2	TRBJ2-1	TGTGCCAGCAGTTTAACTAGCGGGAGGAACCATGAGCAGTTCTTC	CASSLTSGRNHEQFF
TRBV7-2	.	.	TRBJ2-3	TGTGCCAGCAGCTGGGAGGTGGACAACCCCACAGATACGCAGTATTTT	CASSWEVDNPTDTQYF
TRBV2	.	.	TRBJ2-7	TGTGCCAGCACCCTGAAGGGGTCAGATTCCTACGAGCAGTACTTC	CASTLKGSDSYEQYF
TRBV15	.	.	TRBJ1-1	TGTGCCACCAGCAACCCAGGGGTAGATACTGAAGCTTTCTTT	CATSNPGVDTEAFF
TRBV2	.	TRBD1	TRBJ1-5	TGTGCCAGCAGTGACGGGACAGGCGCTCGCAATCAGCCCCAGCATTTT	CASSDGTGARNQPQHF
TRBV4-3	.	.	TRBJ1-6	TGCGCCAGCAGCCAAGATTTTGGCGGGAGCTCCTATAATTCACCCCTCCACTTT	CASSQDFGGSSYNSPLHF
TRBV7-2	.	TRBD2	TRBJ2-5	TGTGCCAGCAGCTTATCCCCGGGTAGCGGGAGAAAGCAAGAGACCCAGTACTTC	CASSLSPGSGRKQETQYF
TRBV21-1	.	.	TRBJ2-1	TGTGCCAGCAGCAAACCTCCCCCAACCTCGACTAGCGGGAGGGCCTCCTACAATGAGCAGTTCTTC	CASSKPPPTSTSGRASYNEQFF
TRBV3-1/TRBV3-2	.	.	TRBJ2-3	TGTGCCAGCAGCCTGGAGGGTTTTAGCACAGATACGCAGTATTTT	CASSLEGFSTDTQYF
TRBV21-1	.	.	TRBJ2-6	TGTGCCAGCAGCACCCGAGGGACAGCTCGCTCTGGGGCCAACGTCCTGACTTTC	CASSTRGTARSGANVLTF
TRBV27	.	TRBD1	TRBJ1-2	TGTGCCAGCAGGGGACAGATCTATGGCTACACCTTC	CASRGQIYGYTF
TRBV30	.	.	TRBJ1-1	TGTGCCTGGAGTGGGGGAGCTGAAGCTTTCTTT	CAWSGGAEAFF
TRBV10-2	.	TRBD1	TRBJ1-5	TGCGCCAGCAGTGAACCAGGGGGCGGGCAGCCCCAGCATTTT	CASSEPGGGQPQHF
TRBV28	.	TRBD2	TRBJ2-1	TGTGCCAGCAGTCTAGCGGGAGTTCGGAACAATGAGCAGTTCTTC	CASSLAGVRNNEQFF
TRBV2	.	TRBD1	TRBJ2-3	TGTGCCAGCAGTGCCCTGACAGGGAGAGCAGATACGCAGTATTTT	CASSALTGRADTQYF
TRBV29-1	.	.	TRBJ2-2	TGCAGCGTTGATGTAACAGCCACCGGGGAGCTGTTTTTT	CSVDVTATGELFF
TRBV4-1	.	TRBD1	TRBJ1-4	TGCGCCAGCAGCCAAGGACAGGGTTTATTTGAAAAACTGTTTTTT	CASSQGQGLFEKLFF
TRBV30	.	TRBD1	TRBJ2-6	TGTGCCTGGAGTGAACAGGGGGCGGGTGGGGCCAACGTCCTGACTTTC	CAWSEQGAGGANVLTF
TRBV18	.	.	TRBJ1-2	TGTGCCAGCTCAGCTCGGACAGAAACTGACTATGGCTACACCTTC	CASSARTETDYGYTF
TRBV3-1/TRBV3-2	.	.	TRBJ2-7	TGTGCCAGCAGCCAAGAGGGGCGCGAGCAGTACTTC	CASSQEGREQYF
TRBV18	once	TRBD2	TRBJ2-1	TGTGCCAGCTCACCATCGCGGGGGGGGCATGAGCAGTTCTTC	CASSPSRGGHEQFF
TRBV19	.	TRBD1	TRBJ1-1	TGTGCCAGTAGTACTAACAGGGGGCGGGACACTGAAGCTTTCTTT	CASSTNRGRDTEAFF
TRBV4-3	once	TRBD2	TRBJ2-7	TGCGCCAGCAGCCAAGATGGGGCGGGAGGAGCGGGAGAGCAGTACTTC	CASSQDGAGGAGEQYF
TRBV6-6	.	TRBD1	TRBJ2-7	TGTGCCAGCAGAAGGGACAGGGCGTACGAGCAGTACTTC	CASRRDRAYEQYF